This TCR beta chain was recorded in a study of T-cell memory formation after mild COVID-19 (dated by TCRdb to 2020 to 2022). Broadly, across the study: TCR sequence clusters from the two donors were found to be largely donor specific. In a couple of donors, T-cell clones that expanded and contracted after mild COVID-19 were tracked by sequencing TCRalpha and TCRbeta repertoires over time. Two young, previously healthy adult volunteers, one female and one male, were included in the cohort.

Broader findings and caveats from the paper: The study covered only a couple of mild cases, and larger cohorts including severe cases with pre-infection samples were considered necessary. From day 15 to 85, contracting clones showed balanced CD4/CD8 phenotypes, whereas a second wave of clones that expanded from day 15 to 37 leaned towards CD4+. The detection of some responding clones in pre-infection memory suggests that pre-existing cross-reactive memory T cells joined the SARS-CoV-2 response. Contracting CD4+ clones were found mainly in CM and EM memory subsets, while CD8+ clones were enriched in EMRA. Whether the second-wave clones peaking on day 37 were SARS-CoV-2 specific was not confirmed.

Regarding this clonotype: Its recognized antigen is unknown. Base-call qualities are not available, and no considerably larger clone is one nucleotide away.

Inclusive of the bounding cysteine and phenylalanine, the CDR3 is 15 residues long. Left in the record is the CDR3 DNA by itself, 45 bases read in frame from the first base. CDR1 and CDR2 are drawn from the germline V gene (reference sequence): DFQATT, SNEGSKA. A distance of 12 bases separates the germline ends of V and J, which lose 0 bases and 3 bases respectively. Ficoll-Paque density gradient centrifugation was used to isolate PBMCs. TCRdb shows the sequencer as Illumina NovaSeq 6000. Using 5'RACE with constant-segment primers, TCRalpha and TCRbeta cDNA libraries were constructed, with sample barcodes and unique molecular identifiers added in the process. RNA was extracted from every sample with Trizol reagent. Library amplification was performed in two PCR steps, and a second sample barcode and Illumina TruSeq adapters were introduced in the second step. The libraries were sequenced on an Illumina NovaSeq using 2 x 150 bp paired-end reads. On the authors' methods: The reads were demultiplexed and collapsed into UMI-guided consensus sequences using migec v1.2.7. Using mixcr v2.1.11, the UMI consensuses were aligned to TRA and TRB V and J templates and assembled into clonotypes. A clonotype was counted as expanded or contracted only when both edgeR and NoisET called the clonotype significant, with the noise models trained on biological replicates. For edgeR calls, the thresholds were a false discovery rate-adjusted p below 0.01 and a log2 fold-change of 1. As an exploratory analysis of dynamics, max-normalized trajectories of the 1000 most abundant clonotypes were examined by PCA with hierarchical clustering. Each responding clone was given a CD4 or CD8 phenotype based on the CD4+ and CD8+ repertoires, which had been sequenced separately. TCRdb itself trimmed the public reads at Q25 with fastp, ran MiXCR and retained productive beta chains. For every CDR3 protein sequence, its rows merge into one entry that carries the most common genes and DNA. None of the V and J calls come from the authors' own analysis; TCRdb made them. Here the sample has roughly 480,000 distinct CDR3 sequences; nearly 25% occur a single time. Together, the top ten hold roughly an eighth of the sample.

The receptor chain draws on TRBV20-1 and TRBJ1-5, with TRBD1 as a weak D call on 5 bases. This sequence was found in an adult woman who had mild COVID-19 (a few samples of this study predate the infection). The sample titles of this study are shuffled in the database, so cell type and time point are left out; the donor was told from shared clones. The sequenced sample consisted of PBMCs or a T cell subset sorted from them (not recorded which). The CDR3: CSAREYTGFNQPQHF. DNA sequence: TGCAGTGCTAGAGAATATACAGGTTTCAATCAGCCCCAGCATTTT.